The following is a T cell receptor (beta chain) sequence with its context. Which antigen it targets is not known. Lacking the conserved final phenylalanine or tryptophan, this CDR3 likely reflects a read error. The DNA is left out, because the CDR3 cannot be placed on it with certainty; the CDR3 is given as TCRdb lists it. These data originate in a study of control samples from healthy donors and cancer patients (dated by TCRdb to 2019 to 2021). The CDR3 is 11 residues long, ends included. Per the germline V gene, SGHDT is the CDR1 and YYEEEE is the CDR2. The library relied on the immunoSEQ multiplex PCR assay. The clones in this table, taken by TCRdb from immuneACCESS, are in-frame only. Not every clone is retained; where verified, under half of the shortfall comes from an unresolved V gene, and the cause of the rest is unknown. Here the sample has 150,000 to 200,000 clones; 88% occur a single time. 1.5% to 2% of the sample lies in the top ten.

The chain is assembled from TRBV5-6 and TRBJ1-1; TRBD1, as called in the table, went unchecked against the DNA. This receptor was taken from a man aged 18 to 35 in good health. Input material: blood. The CDR3 protein: CASSFGQGVSI.